Listed here are 23 T cell receptor beta chains from one sample, sequenced in a study of blood T cell repertoires in COVID-19. The repertoire was sequenced with immunoSEQ multiplex PCR; TCRdb's copy has only in-frame clones and lacks some. The table shows fewer than 75,000 clones, with almost 95% occurring only once. Source material: peripheral blood. The source of these receptors is a man between 50 and 59 years old with active COVID-19.

The CDR3 bases are TGTGCCAGCAGCCCCCCCCGAGGCGCGAGTACAGATACGCAGTATTTT. Its protein is CASSPPRGASTDTQYF. This sequence joins TRBV5-4 and TRBJ2-3; D is undetermined. CDR1 SGHNT and CDR2 YYREEE come from the germline V gene (reference sequence). V lost 4 bases, J lost 3 bases, and 18 bases lay in between. The CDR3 totals 16 residues.

The V gene is TRBV7-3, the J gene TRBJ2-5, with TRBD2 matching over 9 bases. The germline CDR1 and CDR2 sequences are SGHTA and FQGTGA. J gave up 5 bases and V 5 bases, and 12 bases lay outside the gene matches. The length of the CDR3 is 16 residues. The CDR3 here is CASSPTLAGGLETQYF. The CDR3 coding sequence is TGTGCCAGCAGCCCCACACTAGCGGGTGGCTTGGAGACCCAGTACTTC.

The J gene is TRBJ1-2, the V gene TRBV5-1; 8 positions match TRBD1. Germline V gene lookup returns CDR1 SGHRS and CDR2 YFSETQ. This CDR3 contains 14 residues. With V trimmed by 4 bases and J by 5 bases, 7 bases remained unmatched. The CDR3 coding sequence is TGCGCCAGCAGCATCGACAGGGGAGTTTATGGCTACACCTTC. Its protein product is CASSIDRGVYGYTF. The full variable domain, rest sourced from reference TRBV5-1 and TRBJ1-2, is KAGVTQTPRYLIKTRGQQVTLSCSPISGHRSVSWYQQTPGQGLQFLFEYFSETQRNKGNFPGRFSGRQFSNSRSEMNVSTLELGDSALYLCASSIDRGVYGYTFGSGTRLTVV.

The chain uses TRBV5-1 and TRBJ2-5, with 11 bases matching TRBD2. CDR3 size: 15 residues. Trimming removed 0 bases from V and 5 bases from J; junction bases left unmatched: 3. In germline, CDR1 is SGHRS, CDR2 YFSETQ. The CDR3 is CASSLAGTSGETQYF. DNA for the CDR3: TGCGCCAGCAGCTTGGCCGGGACTAGCGGTGAGACCCAGTACTTC.

The chain links TRBV5-4 to TRBJ1-1; TRBD1 might be the D (6 bases). The CDR3 length is 12 residues. The V end was cut by 4 bases, the J end by 7 bases, with 11 bases between. The germline gives CDR1 SGHNT, CDR2 YYREEE (reference sequence). This chain's CDR3 is CASSTTGLEAFF. CDR3 bases: TGTGCCAGCAGCACTACAGGGCTTGAAGCTTTCTTT.

This clone was observed a handful of times. This chain joins TRBV6-5 and TRBJ2-7; 7 bases align to TRBD2. V trimming: 8 bases; J trimming: 6 bases; junction bases outside the gene matches: 13. Germline V gives CDR1 MNHEY, CDR2 SVGAGI. The CDR3 consists of 14 residues. CDR3: CASGTAGRVFEQYF. The CDR3 nucleotides are TGTGCCAGCGGGACGGCGGGGAGGGTCTTCGAGCAGTACTTC.

Here the CDR3 DNA reads TGTGCCAGCAGCCTGGGCGTGCAGGGGATTTACGAGCAGTACTTC. It specifies CASSLGVQGIYEQYF. V usage is TRBV7-2 and J usage is TRBJ2-7; weak D call: TRBD1 (6 bases). Germline values: CDR1 SGHTA, CDR2 FQGNSA. CDR3 size: 15 residues. V lost 5 bases to trimming and J lost 4 bases, with 18 bases between them.

The chain employs TRBV28 and TRBJ1-1, with 9 positions matching TRBD1. Trimming at V came to 7 bases and at J to 1 base, leaving 7 bases not matched to a gene. The CDR3 totals 15 residues. CDR1 MDHEN and CDR2 SYDVKM come from the germline V gene. The CDR3 region has the DNA TGTGCCAGCAACCGGGACAGGGAGCAGAACACTGAAGCTTTCTTT. Its translation: CASNRDREQNTEAFF.

The DNA of the CDR3 is TGTGCCAGCAGCTCAGGACTAGCGGGATTTAATGAGCAGTTCTTC. It encodes CASSSGLAGFNEQFF. This rearrangement joins TRBV9 to TRBJ2-1, with 12 bases lining up with TRBD2. In germline, CDR1 is SGDLS, CDR2 YYNGEE. The CDR3 runs 15 residues. Trimming at V came to 4 bases and at J to 7 bases, leaving 6 bases not matched to a gene.

The chain uses TRBV4-1 and TRBJ1-4; D might be TRBD1 (6 bases). Trimming removed 0 bases from V and 7 bases from J, with 12 bases in between. Looked up from germline, CDR1 is MGHRA and CDR2 is YSYEKL. The CDR3 has 15 residues. The CDR3 DNA reads TGCGCCAGCAGCCAAGAGTGGTCAGGGGCTGAAAAACTGTTTTTT. It codes for CASSQEWSGAEKLFF.

As DNA, the CDR3 is TGTGCCAGCTCACCTTCTAGCGGGAGGTCCTACGAGCAGTACTTC. Its protein product is CASSPSSGRSYEQYF. The J gene is TRBJ2-7, the V gene TRBV18, with 11 bases matching TRBD2. V was pared by 3 bases and J by 1 base, with 2 bases of the junction left unmatched. The germline CDR1 and CDR2 sequences are KGHSH and LQKENI. The CDR3 runs 15 residues.

The chain carries TRBV3-1 (or the pseudogene TRBV3-2) and TRBJ2-7, with 7 bases matching TRBD2. This CDR3 is 15 amino acids long. Germline V lookup: CDR1 LGHDT, CDR2 YNNKEL (reference sequence). The trim removed 1 base at V and 6 bases at J, leaving 9 bases unmatched. DNA for the CDR3: TGTGCCAGCAGCCAAGGACTAGCCACCCCATTCGAGCAGTACTTC. Amino acid sequence: CASSQGLATPFEQYF.

J is TRBJ1-2 and V is TRBV18; D possibly corresponds to TRBD1 (5 bases). Germline lookup yields CDR1 KGHSH and CDR2 LQKENI. Deletions cut 3 bases from V and 4 bases from J, with 18 bases between. The length of the CDR3 is 16 residues. CDR3 in amino acids: CASSPSGRGLGYGYTF. The CDR3 DNA reads as TGTGCCAGCTCACCCTCCGGGCGGGGGTTGGGCTATGGCTACACCTTC.

This chain links TRBV14 with TRBJ1-2; 11 bases fit TRBD1. CDR1 and CDR2 from the germline V gene are SGHDN and FVKESK. This CDR3 is built from 16 residues. V shed 0 bases and J 7 bases; nucleotides not matched to a gene: 7. CDR3 protein: CASSQEPGQGDRGYTF. The DNA for the CDR3 is TGTGCCAGCAGCCAAGAACCGGGACAGGGGGATCGTGGCTACACCTTC.

V gene TRBV28 combines with J gene TRBJ1-3; the D gene is possibly TRBD1 (6 bases). Per germline, CDR1 MDHEN and CDR2 SYDVKM. V shed 2 bases and J shed 0 bases, with 17 bases lying between them. The length of the CDR3 is 18 residues. CDR3 DNA sequence: TGTGCCAGCAGTTTAGGGAGGGGGTTTGCGCGCTCTGGAAACACCATATATTTT. This encodes CASSLGRGFARSGNTIYF.

The gene calls are TRBV11-2 and TRBJ2-5, with TRBD2 identical over 10 bases. The germline CDR1 and CDR2 sequences are SGHAT and FQNNGV. Trimming took 3 bases from V and 0 from J; bases not matched to a gene: 4. CDR3 size: 16 residues. The CDR3 nucleotides read TGTGCCAGCAGCTTCACTAGCGGGGCGTACCAAGAGACCCAGTACTTC. This sequence encodes CASSFTSGAYQETQYF.

This clone was detected only once. This CDR3 reads CASSESSVANEKLFF. The CDR3 DNA is TGTGCCAGCAGCGAAAGCTCGGTGGCTAATGAAAAACTGTTTTTT. This sequence joins TRBV7-6 and TRBJ1-4; D is uncertain. Germline CDR1 reads SGHVS; CDR2 reads FNYEAQ. The length of the CDR3 is 15 residues. Trimming stripped 5 bases from V and 3 bases from J, with 13 bases between.

The chain joins TRBV15 to TRBJ2-2, with 8 bases matching TRBD2. Germline trimming cut 4 bases from V and 10 bases from J; bases unmatched to any gene: 11. The CDR3 covers 15 residues. Germline V gene sequence: CDR1 LNHNV, CDR2 YYDKDF (reference sequence). The CDR3 sequence: CATSTRTSPREELFF. CDR3 nucleotides: TGTGCCACCAGCACCCGGACTAGCCCGAGGGAGGAGCTGTTTTTT.

The rearrangement links TRBV10-2 to TRBJ1-1, with TRBD1 matching over 9 bases. The CDR3 loop spans 12 amino acids. The ends lost 4 bases at V and 8 bases at J; junction bases unmatched: 2. The germline gives CDR1 WSHSY, CDR2 SAAADI. CDR3 sequence (DNA): TGCGCCAGCAGTGTAACAGGGGGCGAAGCTTTCTTT. Residues: CASSVTGGEAFF.

This chain joins TRBV7-8 and TRBJ2-3; 10 bases are a match to TRBD2. This CDR3 spans 15 amino acids. The junction had 5 bases not matched to a gene; V was cut back by 5 bases and J by 3 bases. Germline CDR1 and CDR2: SGHVS and FQNEAQ. This chain's CDR3 is CASSLSGGRTDTQYF. The CDR3 DNA sequence: TGTGCCAGCAGCCTTAGCGGGGGGCGAACAGATACGCAGTATTTT.

The chain combines TRBV28 with TRBJ1-3, with D uncertain. This CDR3 is built from 15 residues. Looked up from germline, CDR1 is MDHEN and CDR2 is SYDVKM. The V gene lost 5 bases and the J gene lost 0 bases, with 11 bases spanning the gap. Here the CDR3 reads CASSLAQSSGNTIYF. The CDR3 bases are TGTGCCAGCAGTCTAGCCCAGAGCTCTGGAAACACCATATATTTT.

The V gene is TRBV3-1 (or the pseudogene TRBV3-2), the J gene TRBJ2-4, with a possible D match to TRBD2 (5 bases). The CDR3 has 15 residues. The V gene's germline CDR1 is LGHDT and CDR2 YNNKEL (reference sequence). Trimming left V 4 bases short and J 8 bases short, with 18 bases between. The CDR3 loop reads CASSPRGGRPHIQYF. In nucleotides, the CDR3 is TGTGCCAGCAGCCCTCGGGGTGGCAGGCCGCACATTCAGTACTTC.

The V call is TRBV7-9, the J call TRBJ2-5; 8 bases map to TRBD1. Germline values: CDR1 SEHNR, CDR2 FQNEAQ (reference sequence). The J segment lost 1 base and the V segment lost 2 bases, leaving 15 bases of the junction unmatched. The CDR3 spans 19 residues. In nucleotides, the CDR3 is TGTGCCAGCAGCTTAAGGGACAGGAGGGGGCGAATCTCCCAAGAGACCCAGTACTTC. It yields the protein CASSLRDRRGRISQETQYF.